The table lists the clone carrying this T cell receptor beta chain with a few counts. Its antigen is not known. The V and J ends lost 4 bases and 0 bases respectively, with 14 bases between them. This CDR3 has 16 amino acids. Germline V gives CDR1 MDHEN, CDR2 SYDVKM. The data are from a study of blood T cells in healthy people across ages. Overall study findings and caveats: Unsorted PBMC input precluded a conclusive naive versus antigen-experienced comparison.

Using a J-beta primer mix together with a sample-barcoded 5' primer, a second PCR was run for about 6 to 12 cycles. One entry per CDR3 protein results from TCRdb running MiXCR on the 5' RACE reads. This table has roughly 1.7 million distinct CDR3 sequences, 34% appearing once. The sequencing sample was made of blood. The chain joins TRBV28 to TRBJ2-3; maybe TRBD2 (6 bases). The TCR comes from a woman aged 25 to 39 in good health. The CDR3 region is CASSSPAGLSTDTQYF. The CDR3, as DNA: TGTGCCAGCAGTTCCCCAGCGGGCCTTAGCACAGATACGCAGTATTTT.